What follows is one T cell receptor (beta chain) and its context. TCRdb keeps only in-frame clones here, not all; method: immunoSEQ multiplex PCR. The sample carries some 90,000 clones, less than 90% recorded once. These data belong to a study of blood T cell repertoires in COVID-19. After removal of 2 bases from V and 5 bases from J, the junction contained 13 bases not matched to a gene. The CDR3 loop spans 18 amino acids. CDR1 and CDR2 from the germline V gene are KGHDR and SFDVKD. The sequenced material came from peripheral blood. This TCR was sampled from a woman older than 75 with acute or convalescent COVID-19. The V gene is TRBV24-1, the J gene TRBJ2-5, with 10 bases that match TRBD1. The CDR3, as DNA: TGTGCCACCAGTGATTCTAAACCCCGGGACAGGGGTTTCGAGACCCAGTACTTC. The encoded protein is CATSDSKPRDRGFETQYF.